This TCR beta chain was identified in a study of T cell responses to AZD1222 COVID-19 vaccine. The CDR3 covers 16 residues. V lost 7 bases to trimming and J lost 1 base; unmatched junction nucleotides: 11. Study-wide points: No repertoire was sampled before or during the peak T cell response, only after it.

This table comes from immunoSEQ multiplex PCR, and its TCRdb copy is limited to in-frame clones, with some not included. This table has approximately 91,000 clones, approximately 90% appearing once. Points on this clone: Its antigen is unidentified.

The sequencing used peripheral blood, collected 28 days after the second AZD1222 dose. The TCR sequence derives from an adult who received the AZD1222 COVID-19 vaccine. The chain uses TRBV23-1 and TRBJ1-1, with 8 bases identical to TRBD1. TRBV23-1 has ORF status, its function being uncertain. The CDR3 bases are TGCGCCAGCACTCCGTACAGGGGGGAGGGGAACACTGAAGCTTTCTTT. It yields the protein CASTPYRGEGNTEAFF.